The T cell receptor (beta chain) described here comes from a study of blood T cell repertoires in COVID-19. Study summary: PBMCs, B-cell-depleted T cells, or T cells provided the cDNA or gDNA that made up the material.

Per the original methods: Nucleated cell counts were estimated from reference gene primer amplification. Data came from immunoSEQ multiplex PCR; TCRdb stores just in-frame clones and leaves some out. The D gene and trimming were derived from the DNA, and the V and J assignments and clone size from that table. Of about 33,000 clones listed, approximately 72% are singletons. The origin of this receptor is an elderly man with acute or convalescent COVID-19. Sequenced sample: peripheral blood.

The CDR3 sequence is CASSPWTANTEAFF. The CDR3 coding sequence is TGCGCCAGCAGCCCTTGGACAGCGAACACTGAAGCTTTCTTT. V and J are TRBV5-1 and TRBJ1-1; a weak D match, TRBD1 (6 bases). V lost 4 bases and J lost 1, with 11 bases in between. The length of the CDR3 is 14 residues. Germline assignment: CDR1 SGHRS and CDR2 YFSETQ.